The clone carrying this TCR beta chain was picked up a small number of times. No antigen is known for it. These data belong to a study of cytomegalovirus exposure and HLA in healthy donors. Study conclusions and caveats: In a later analysis, at a false discovery rate of 0.05, some 17,000 TCR beta sequences were associated with HLA alleles. As a later analysis showed, a missense DCLRE1C variant was linked to trimming of TCR beta V- and J-genes. In a later analysis, HLA-C alleles had the fewest associated TCRs, DRB1 alleles the most.

13 Jbeta primers and 60 Vbeta primers were used for the PCR. In the original workflow: In a later analysis, some 80 million unique TCR beta chains included roughly 11 million shared by two or more donors. Clones were sequenced by immunoSEQ multiplex PCR, and TCRdb holds only the in-frame ones, with some missing. The D gene and trimming were derived from the DNA, and the V and J assignments and clone size from that table. The sample contains approximately 150,000 clones, under 80% of which appear only once. Trimming at V came to 4 bases and at J to 8 bases, leaving 8 bases not matched to a gene. This CDR3 is 15 amino acids long. Per germline, CDR1 SGDLS and CDR2 YYNGEE.

This sequence originates from a man in his forties in good health and CMV-seronegative. The chain employs TRBV9 and TRBJ2-6; 8 bases are shared with TRBD1. Sequencing was done on a sample of PBMCs. The CDR3 spells CASSRGQGLTNVLTF. The CDR3 nucleotides read TGTGCCAGCAGCCGAGGACAGGGTCTGACCAACGTCCTGACTTTC.